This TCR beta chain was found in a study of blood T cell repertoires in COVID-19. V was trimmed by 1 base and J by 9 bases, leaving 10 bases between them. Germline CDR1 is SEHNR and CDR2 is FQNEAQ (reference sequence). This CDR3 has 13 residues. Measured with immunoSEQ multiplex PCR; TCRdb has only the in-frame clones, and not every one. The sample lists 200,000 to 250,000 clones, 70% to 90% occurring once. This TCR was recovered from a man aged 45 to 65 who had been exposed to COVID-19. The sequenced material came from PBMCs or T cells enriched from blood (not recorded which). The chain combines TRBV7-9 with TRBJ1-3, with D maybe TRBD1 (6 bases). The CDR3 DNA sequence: TGTGCCAGCAGCTTAGAGGGGGTGAGCACCATATATTTT. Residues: CASSLEGVSTIYF.